This entry concerns a single T cell receptor (beta chain). The antigen is undetermined. These data originate in a study of beta chain features in type 1 diabetes. Expressed TCRB transcripts got sequenced, as all isolated RNA was reverse transcribed. Here immunoSEQ multiplex PCR was the method, and the copy in TCRdb shows in-frame clones only, minus some. The data show some 400,000 clones, with over 12% seen just once and approximately 0.019% held by the top ten. Germline V gives CDR1 MDHEN, CDR2 SYDVKM. This CDR3 is built from 14 residues. With V trimmed by 3 bases and J by 5 bases, 3 bases remained unmatched. Sorted CD4+ subsets: naive, central memory, regulatory, stem cell-like memory (CD45RO/CCR7/CD25/CD127/CD95/CD27 panel). Study-level points and caveats: Patients with type 1 diabetes showed fewer VDJ junction insertions and more deletions. Naive, central memory and Treg TCRB repertoires appeared more alike in patients than in healthy donors.

The clonotype comes from a young woman in good health. The chain carries TRBV28 and TRBJ2-1; 8 positions match TRBD2. Sequencing was carried out using naive CD4+ T cells from blood. CDR3 in amino acids: CASSFVGRDNEQFF. The CDR3 DNA reads TGTGCCAGCAGTTTTGTCGGGAGGGACAATGAGCAGTTCTTC.